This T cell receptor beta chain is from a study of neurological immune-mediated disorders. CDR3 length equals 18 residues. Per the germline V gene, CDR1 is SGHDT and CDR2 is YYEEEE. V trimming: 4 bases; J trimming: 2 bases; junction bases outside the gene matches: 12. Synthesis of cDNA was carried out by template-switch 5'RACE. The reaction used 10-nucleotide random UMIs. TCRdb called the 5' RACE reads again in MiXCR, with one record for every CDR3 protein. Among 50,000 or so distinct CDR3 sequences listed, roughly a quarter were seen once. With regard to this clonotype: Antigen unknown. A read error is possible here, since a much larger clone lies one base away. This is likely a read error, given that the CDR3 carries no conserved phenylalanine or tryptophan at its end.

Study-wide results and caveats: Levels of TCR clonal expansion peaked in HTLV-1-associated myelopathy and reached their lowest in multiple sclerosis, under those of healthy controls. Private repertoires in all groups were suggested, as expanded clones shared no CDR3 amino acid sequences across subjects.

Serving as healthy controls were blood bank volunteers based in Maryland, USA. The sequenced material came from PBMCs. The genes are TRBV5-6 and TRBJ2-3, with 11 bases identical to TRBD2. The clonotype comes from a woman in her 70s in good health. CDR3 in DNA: TGTGCCAGCAGCAGCCGACTAGCGGGACAACACCTCACAGATACGCAGTATTTG. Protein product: CASSSRLAGQHLTDTQYL.